This T cell receptor (beta chain) was documented in a study of cytomegalovirus exposure and HLA in healthy donors. CDR3 size: 13 residues. Trimming took off 5 bases at V and 1 base at J, with 8 bases between the two ends. CDR1 and CDR2 from the germline V gene are MNHEY and SMNVEV (reference sequence). Healthy bone marrow donors made up the donor group. The primer mix had 60 Vbeta and 13 Jbeta primers. Per the original data handling: Later work found tens of millions of unique TCR beta chains, with roughly 11 million shared. Profiling relied on immunoSEQ multiplex PCR, and the TCRdb table lists in-frame clones only, not all of them. V, J and clone size were drawn from that table, and D and trimming were deduced from the DNA. The table lists some 150,000 clones, about 76% of them singletons. This clone came up once. Antigen specificity is unknown. Points from the study as a whole: Data from an earlier analysis indicated that most TCR beta V segments were productive either about 90% or about 30% of the time. The authors listed 164 TCR beta chains as cytomegalovirus-associated.

This clonotype was sampled from a man aged 25-45 years in good health and CMV-seropositive. This chain joins TRBV27 and TRBJ1-1, with D perhaps matching TRBD1 (5 bases). Sequenced: PBMCs. CDR3 coding DNA: TGTGCCAGCAGTACCACAGGGAACACTGAAGCTTTCTTT. Translated: CASSTTGNTEAFF.